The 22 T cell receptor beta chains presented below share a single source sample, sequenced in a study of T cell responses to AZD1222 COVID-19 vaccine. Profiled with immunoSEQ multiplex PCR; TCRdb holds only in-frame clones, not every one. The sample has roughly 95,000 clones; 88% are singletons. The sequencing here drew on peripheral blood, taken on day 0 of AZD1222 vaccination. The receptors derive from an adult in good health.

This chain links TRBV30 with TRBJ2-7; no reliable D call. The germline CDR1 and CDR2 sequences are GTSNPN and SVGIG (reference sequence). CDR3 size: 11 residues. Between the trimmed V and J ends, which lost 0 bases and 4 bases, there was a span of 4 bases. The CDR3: CAWSVTYEQYF. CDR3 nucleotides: TGTGCCTGGAGTGTAACTTACGAGCAGTACTTC.

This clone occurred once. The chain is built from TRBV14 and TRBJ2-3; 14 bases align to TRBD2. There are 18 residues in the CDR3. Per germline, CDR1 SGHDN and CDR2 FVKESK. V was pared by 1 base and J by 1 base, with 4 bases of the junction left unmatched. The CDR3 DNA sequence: TGTGCCAGCAGCCAAGCGGGACTAGCGGGAGAGGGCACAGATACGCAGTATTTT. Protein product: CASSQAGLAGEGTDTQYF.

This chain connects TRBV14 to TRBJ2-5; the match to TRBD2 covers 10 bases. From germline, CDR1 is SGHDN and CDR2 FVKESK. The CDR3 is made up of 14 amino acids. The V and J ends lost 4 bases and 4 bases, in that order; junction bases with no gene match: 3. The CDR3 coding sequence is TGTGCCAGCAGCCCGTGGACTAGCGGAGAGACCCAGTACTTC. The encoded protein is CASSPWTSGETQYF.

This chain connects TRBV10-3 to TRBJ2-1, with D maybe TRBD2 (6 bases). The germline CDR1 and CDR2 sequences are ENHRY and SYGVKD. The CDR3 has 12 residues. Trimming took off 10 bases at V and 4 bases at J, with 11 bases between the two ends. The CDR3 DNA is TGTGCCACCATGGGGACTTACAATGAGCAGTTCTTC. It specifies CATMGTYNEQFF.

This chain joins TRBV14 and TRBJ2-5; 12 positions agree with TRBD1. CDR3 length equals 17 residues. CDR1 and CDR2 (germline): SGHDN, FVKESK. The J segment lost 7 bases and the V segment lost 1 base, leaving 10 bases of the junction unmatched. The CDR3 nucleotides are TGTGCCAGCAGCCAAGTCGTCGGGACAGGGGGCTCGGTGACCCAGTACTTC. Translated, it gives CASSQVVGTGGSVTQYF.

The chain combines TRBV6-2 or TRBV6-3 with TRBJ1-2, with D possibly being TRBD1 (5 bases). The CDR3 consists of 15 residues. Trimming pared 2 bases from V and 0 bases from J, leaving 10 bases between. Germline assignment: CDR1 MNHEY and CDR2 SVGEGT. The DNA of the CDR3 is TGTGCCAGCAGTTACGGGGGTCCCACTAACTATGGCTACACCTTC. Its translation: CASSYGGPTNYGYTF.

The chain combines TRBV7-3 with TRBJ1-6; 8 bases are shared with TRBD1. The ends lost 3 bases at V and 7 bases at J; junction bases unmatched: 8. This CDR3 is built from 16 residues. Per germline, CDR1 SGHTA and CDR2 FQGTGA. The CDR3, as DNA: TGTGCCAGCAGCTTTGGCGGACAGGGAGTAAATTCACCCCTCCACTTT. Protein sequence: CASSFGGQGVNSPLHF. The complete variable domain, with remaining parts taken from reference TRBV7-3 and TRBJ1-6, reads GAGVSQTPSNKVTEKGKYVELRCDPISGHTALYWYRQSLGQGPEFLIYFQGTGAADDSGLPNDRFFAVRPEGSVSTLKIQRTERGDSAVYLCASSFGGQGVNSPLHFGNGTRLTVT.

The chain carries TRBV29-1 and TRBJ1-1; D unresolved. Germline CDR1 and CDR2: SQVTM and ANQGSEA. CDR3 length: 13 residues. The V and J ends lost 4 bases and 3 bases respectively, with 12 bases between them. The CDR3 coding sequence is TGCAGCGTTGCGGCGGATGGGGACACTGAAGCTTTCTTT. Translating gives CSVAADGDTEAFF.

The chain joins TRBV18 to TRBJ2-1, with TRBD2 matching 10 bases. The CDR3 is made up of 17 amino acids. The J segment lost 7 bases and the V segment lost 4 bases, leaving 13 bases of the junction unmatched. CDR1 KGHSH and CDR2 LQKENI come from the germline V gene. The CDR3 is CASSLILGSSGGNEQFF. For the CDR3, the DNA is TGTGCCAGCTCACTCATCCTCGGATCTAGCGGGGGTAATGAGCAGTTCTTC.

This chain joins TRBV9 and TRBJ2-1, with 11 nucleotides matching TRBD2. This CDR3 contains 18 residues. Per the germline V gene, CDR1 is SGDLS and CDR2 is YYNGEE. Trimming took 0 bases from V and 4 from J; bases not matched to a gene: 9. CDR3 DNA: TGTGCCAGCAGCGTAGAAGGAGGGGGGACTAGCGGATACAATGAGCAGTTCTTC. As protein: CASSVEGGGTSGYNEQFF. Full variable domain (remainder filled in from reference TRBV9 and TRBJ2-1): DSGVTQTPKHLITATGQRVTLRCSPRSGDLSVYWYQQSLDQGLQFLIQYYNGEERAKGNILERFSAQQFPDLHSELNLSSLELGDSALYFCASSVEGGGTSGYNEQFFGPGTRLTVL.

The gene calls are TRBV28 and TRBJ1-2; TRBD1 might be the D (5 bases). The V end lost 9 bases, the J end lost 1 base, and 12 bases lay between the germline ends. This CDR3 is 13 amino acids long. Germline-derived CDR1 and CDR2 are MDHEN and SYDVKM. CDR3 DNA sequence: TGTGCCAGTGCCCTTGACAGTAACTATGGCTACACCTTC. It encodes CASALDSNYGYTF.

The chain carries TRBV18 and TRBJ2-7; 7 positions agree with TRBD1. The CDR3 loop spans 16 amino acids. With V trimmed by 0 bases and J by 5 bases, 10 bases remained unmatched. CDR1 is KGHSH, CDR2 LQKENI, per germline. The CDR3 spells CASSPPRQGSDHEQYF. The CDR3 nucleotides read TGTGCCAGCTCACCACCAAGACAGGGATCAGACCACGAGCAGTACTTC.

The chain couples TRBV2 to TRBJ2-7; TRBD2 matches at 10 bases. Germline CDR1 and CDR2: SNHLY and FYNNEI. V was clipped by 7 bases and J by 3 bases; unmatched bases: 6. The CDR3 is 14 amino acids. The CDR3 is CASKPSGRSYEQYF. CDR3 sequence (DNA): TGTGCCAGCAAGCCTAGCGGGAGAAGCTACGAGCAGTACTTC.

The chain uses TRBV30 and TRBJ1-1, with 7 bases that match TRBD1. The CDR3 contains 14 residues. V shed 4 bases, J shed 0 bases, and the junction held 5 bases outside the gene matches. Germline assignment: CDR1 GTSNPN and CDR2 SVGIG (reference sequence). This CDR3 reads CAWIYRGMNTEAFF. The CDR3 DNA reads TGTGCCTGGATCTACAGGGGTATGAACACTGAAGCTTTCTTT.

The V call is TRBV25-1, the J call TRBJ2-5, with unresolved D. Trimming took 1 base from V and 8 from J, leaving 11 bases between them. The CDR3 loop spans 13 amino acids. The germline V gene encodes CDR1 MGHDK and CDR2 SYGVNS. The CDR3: CASSESPILTQYF. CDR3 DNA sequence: TGTGCCAGCAGTGAATCCCCAATCTTAACCCAGTACTTC.

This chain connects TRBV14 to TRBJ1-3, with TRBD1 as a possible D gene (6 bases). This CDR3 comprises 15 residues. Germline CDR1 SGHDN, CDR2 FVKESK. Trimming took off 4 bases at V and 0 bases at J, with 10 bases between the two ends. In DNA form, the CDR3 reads TGTGCCAGCAGCCTGACAGGAATCTCTGGAAACACCATATATTTT. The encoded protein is CASSLTGISGNTIYF.

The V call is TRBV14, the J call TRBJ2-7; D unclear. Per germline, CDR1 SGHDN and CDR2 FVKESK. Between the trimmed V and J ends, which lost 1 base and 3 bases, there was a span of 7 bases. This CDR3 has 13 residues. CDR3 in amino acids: CASSQGTLYEQYF. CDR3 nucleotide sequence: TGTGCCAGCAGCCAAGGGACCCTCTACGAGCAGTACTTC.

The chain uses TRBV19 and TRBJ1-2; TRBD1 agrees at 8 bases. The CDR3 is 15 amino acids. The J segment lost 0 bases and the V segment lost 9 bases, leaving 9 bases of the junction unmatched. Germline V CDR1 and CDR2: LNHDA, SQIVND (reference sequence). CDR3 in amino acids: CASRDRRSANYGYTF. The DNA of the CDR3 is TGTGCCAGCCGGGACAGGAGGTCGGCTAACTATGGCTACACCTTC.

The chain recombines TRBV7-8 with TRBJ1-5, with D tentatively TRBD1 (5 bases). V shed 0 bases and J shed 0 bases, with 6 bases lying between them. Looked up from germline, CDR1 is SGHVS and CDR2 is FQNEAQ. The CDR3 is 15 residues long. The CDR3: CASSLAGDSNQPQHF. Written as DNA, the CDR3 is TGTGCCAGCAGCTTAGCGGGGGATAGCAATCAGCCCCAGCATTTT.

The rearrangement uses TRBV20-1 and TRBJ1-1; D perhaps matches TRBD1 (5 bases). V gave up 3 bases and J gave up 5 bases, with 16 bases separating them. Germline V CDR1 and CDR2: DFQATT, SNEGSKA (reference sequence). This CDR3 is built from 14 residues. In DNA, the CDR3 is TGCAGTGCTAGTTGGGAGAGGGGTTTTACTGAAGCTTTCTTT. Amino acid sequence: CSASWERGFTEAFF.

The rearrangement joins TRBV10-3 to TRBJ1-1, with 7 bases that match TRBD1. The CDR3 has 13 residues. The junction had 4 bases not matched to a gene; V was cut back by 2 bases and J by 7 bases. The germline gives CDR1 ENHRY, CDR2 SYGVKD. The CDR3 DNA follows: TGTGCCATCAGTGAGGCCAGGGGGATTGAAGCTTTCTTT. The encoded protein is CAISEARGIEAFF.

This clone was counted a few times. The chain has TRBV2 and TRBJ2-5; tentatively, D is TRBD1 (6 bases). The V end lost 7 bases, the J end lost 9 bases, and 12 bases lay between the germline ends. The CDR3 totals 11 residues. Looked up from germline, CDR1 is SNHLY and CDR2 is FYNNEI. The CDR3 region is CASNVAGAQYF. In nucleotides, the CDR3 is TGTGCCAGCAACGTGGCAGGGGCCCAGTACTTC.